The rows below give T cell receptor beta chains drawn from one sample of a study of CD8+ T cells in alopecia areata. TCRdb's table, derived via immunoSEQ multiplex PCR, lists solely in-frame clones and lacks some. The sample has fewer than 250,000 clones; under 40% are singletons. The material sequenced was CD4+ T cells sorted from blood, taken at week 34, from a patient treated with tofacitinib. Receptors originate from a human donor with alopecia areata. CDR3s include the opening cysteine and the closing phenylalanine or tryptophan. A D gene is named only where the DNA matches it firmly. Some rows have no size entry. The others give once, few or many, or a class for an expanded clone.

size	V	D	J	CDR3	DNA
few	TRBV25-1	NA	TRBJ1-1	CASSEYRNTEAFF	TGTGCCAGCAGTGAATATCGGAACACTGAAGCTTTCTTT
NA	TRBV27	TRBD1	TRBJ2-3	CASSPKDRGLIDTQYF	TGTGCCAGCAGTCCCAAGGACAGGGGGCTGATAGATACGCAGTATTTT
NA	TRBV7-9	NA	TRBJ2-1	CASRGGPRYNEQFF	TGTGCCAGCAGGGGGGGACCTCGGTACAATGAGCAGTTCTTC
once	TRBV6-5	TRBD1	TRBJ1-2	CASSYRTGNYGYTF	TGTGCCAGCAGTTACCGGACAGGGAACTATGGCTACACCTTC
NA	TRBV5-6	NA	TRBJ2-7	CASTALGYEQYF	TGTGCCAGCACAGCTTTGGGTTACGAGCAGTACTTC
NA	TRBV7-9	TRBD1	TRBJ2-5	CASSSAGTGQETQYF	TGTGCCAGCAGCTCAGCCGGGACAGGGCAAGAGACCCAGTACTTC
NA	TRBV30	TRBD1	TRBJ2-7	CAWGGQGGYEQYF	TGTGCCTGGGGCGGACAGGGGGGTTACGAGCAGTACTTC
few	TRBV30	TRBD2	TRBJ2-3	CAWSPGGGRTDTQYF	TGTGCCTGGAGCCCGGGGGGGGGAAGGACAGATACGCAGTATTTT
NA	TRBV4-1	TRBD1	TRBJ1-1	CASSQGDRQGNTEAFF	TGCGCCAGCAGCCAAGGGGACAGACAGGGGAACACTGAAGCTTTCTTT
NA	TRBV5-1	TRBD2	TRBJ2-3	CASSLGPTSGRADTQYF	TGCGCCAGCAGCTTGGGACCGACTAGCGGGAGAGCAGATACGCAGTATTTT
few	TRBV14	NA	TRBJ1-1	CASSQFLDTEAFF	TGTGCCAGCAGCCAATTCCTCGACACTGAAGCTTTCTTT
few	TRBV11-2	NA	TRBJ2-7	CASSNGLTYEQYF	TGTGCCAGCAGCAATGGACTGACGTACGAGCAGTACTTC
NA	TRBV2	NA	TRBJ2-3	CASSRQQGVTDTQYF	TGTGCCAGCAGCCGACAACAGGGAGTCACAGATACGCAGTATTTT
NA	TRBV6-6	NA	TRBJ1-5	CASSYRENRANQPQHF	TGTGCCAGCAGTTACCGCGAGAACAGGGCCAATCAGCCCCAGCATTTT
many	TRBV2	NA	TRBJ2-3	CASSARTARDTQYF	TGTGCCAGCAGTGCCCGGACAGCGAGAGATACGCAGTATTTT
few	TRBV7-7	NA	TRBJ2-1	CASSPTGLSNNEQFF	TGTGCCAGCAGCCCAACAGGGTTAAGTAACAATGAGCAGTTCTTC
few	TRBV6-6	TRBD1	TRBJ1-3	CASSSQGAVGNTIYF	TGTGCCAGCAGTTCACAGGGGGCAGTTGGAAACACCATATATTTT
NA	TRBV10-2	TRBD1	TRBJ1-1	CASNRGGGRNTEAFF	TGCGCCAGCAACAGGGGAGGTGGACGGAACACTGAAGCTTTCTTT
few	TRBV5-1	TRBD1	TRBJ2-5	CASSLEGGQGETQYF	TGCGCCAGCAGCTTGGAAGGAGGACAGGGGGAGACCCAGTACTTC
NA	TRBV30	NA	TRBJ1-1	CAWKENTEAFF	TGTGCCTGGAAAGAGAACACTGAAGCTTTCTTT
few	TRBV30	TRBD2	TRBJ2-7	CAWTPGLAGVEQYF	TGTGCCTGGACCCCCGGACTAGCGGGTGTTGAGCAGTACTTC
NA	TRBV30	NA	TRBJ2-5	CAWSVYGSARGETQYF	TGTGCCTGGAGTGTATATGGGTCAGCCCGCGGGGAGACCCAGTACTTC
NA	TRBV6-6	TRBD1	TRBJ1-6	CASSYGTGRNSPLHF	TGTGCCAGCAGTTACGGGACAGGGAGGAATTCACCCCTCCACTTT
NA	TRBV5-8	NA	TRBJ1-5	CASSLGDIPNQPQHF	TGTGCCAGCAGCTTGGGGGACATCCCCAATCAGCCCCAGCATTTT
NA	TRBV30	NA	TRBJ1-2	CAWDGDGYTF	TGTGCCTGGGACGGAGATGGCTACACCTTC
NA	TRBV6-5	TRBD1	TRBJ2-2	CASSRRQGLIGELFF	TGTGCCAGCAGCCGCAGACAGGGTTTAATCGGGGAGCTGTTTTTT
few	TRBV19	TRBD1	TRBJ2-7	CASSLGRGGASYEQYF	TGTGCCAGTAGCCTGGGCCGAGGGGGCGCGTCCTACGAGCAGTACTTC
once	TRBV1	NA	TRBJ2-3	CTSSQGILAGASTDTQYF	TGCACCAGCAGCCAAGGGATTCTAGCGGGGGCCAGCACAGATACGCAGTATTTT
NA	TRBV5-1	NA	TRBJ1-2	CASSLTSGYTLAF	TGCGCCAGCAGCTTGACCTCTGGCTACACCTTAGCCTTC
NA	TRBV30	NA	TRBJ2-5	CAWNVGGIGKTQYF	TGTGCCTGGAACGTGGGCGGGATAGGGAAGACCCAGTACTTC
NA	TRBV30	NA	TRBJ2-1	CAWSRGTPAYNEQFF	TGTGCCTGGAGTAGGGGGACCCCTGCCTACAATGAGCAGTTCTTC
NA	TRBV6-5	NA	TRBJ1-4	CASSYSTRGEKLFF	TGTGCCAGCAGTTACTCGACCAGGGGAGAAAAACTGTTTTTT
NA	TRBV30	TRBD1	TRBJ1-2	CAWSVVRVGQGKGPSYGYTF	TGTGCCTGGAGTGTTGTCCGCGTTGGACAGGGTAAAGGTCCAAGCTATGGCTACACCTTC
few	TRBV5-1	NA	TRBJ2-7	CASSSPRGEEQYF	TGCGCCAGCAGCTCGCCTAGGGGGGAAGAGCAGTACTTC
NA	TRBV5-1	TRBD1	TRBJ2-1	CASKDRDSYNEQFF	TGCGCCAGCAAGGACAGGGACTCCTACAATGAGCAGTTCTTC
NA	TRBV30	TRBD2	TRBJ2-7	CAWGERGAIREQYF	TGTGCCTGGGGAGAGCGGGGGGCCATCAGAGAGCAGTACTTC
NA	TRBV29-1	NA	TRBJ2-7	CSVANREQYF	TGCAGCGTCGCCAATCGGGAGCAGTACTTC
NA	TRBV4-1	NA	TRBJ1-2	CASSLQPDYGYTF	TGCGCCAGCAGCCTTCAGCCGGACTATGGCTACACCTTC
NA	TRBV11-1	NA	TRBJ1-1	CASSLRPANTEAFF	TGTGCCAGCAGCTTACGGCCGGCGAACACTGAAGCTTTCTTT
few	TRBV6-6	NA	TRBJ1-2	CASSYSLRYGYTF	TGTGCCAGCAGTTACTCGCTCAGATATGGCTACACCTTC
few	TRBV6-6	TRBD1	TRBJ1-1	CASSYSRGLEAFF	TGTGCCAGCAGTTACTCTAGGGGGCTTGAAGCTTTCTTT
NA	TRBV29-1	NA	TRBJ1-2	CSVITGNYGYTF	TGCAGCGTGATCACCGGGAACTATGGCTACACCTTC
few	TRBV7-2	NA	TRBJ2-3	CASSLETLNTDTQYF	TGTGCCAGCAGCTTGGAAACCCTGAACACAGATACGCAGTATTTT
few	TRBV10-3	NA	TRBJ2-1	CAISETQGAYNEQFF	TGTGCCATCAGTGAGACACAGGGAGCTTACAATGAGCAGTTCTTC
NA	TRBV18	NA	TRBJ1-1	CASSREGTEAFF	TGTGCCAGCTCACGGGAAGGGACTGAAGCTTTCTTT